The rows below give T cell receptor beta chains drawn from one sample of a study of T cell responses to AZD1222 COVID-19 vaccine. The table came from immunoSEQ multiplex PCR; TCRdb's copy has only in-frame clones and leaves some out. Of 100,000 to 150,000 clones in the sample, 80% to 90% are singletons; the top ten hold about 1.4%. Sequenced material: peripheral blood, taken on day 0 of AZD1222 vaccination. The source is an adult in good health. CDR3s include the opening cysteine and the closing phenylalanine or tryptophan. D genes are given only for firm matches. Clone sizes are given selectively: once, few, many, or a class where the clone is expanded.

j_gene,d_gene,v_gene,abundance,CDR3nt,CDR3aa
TRBJ2-5,.,TRBV27,.,TGTGCCAGCAGTTTATCTCATGGGACCCAGTACTTC,CASSLSHGTQYF
TRBJ2-1,TRBD2,TRBV7-7,.,TGTGCTAGCAGCCTGGGACTAGCGGGATCCTACAATGAGCAGTTCTTC,CASSLGLAGSYNEQFF
TRBJ2-1,TRBD1,TRBV7-3,.,TGTGCCAGCAGCTTAAACAGGGGATCCTACAATGAGCAGTTCTTC,CASSLNRGSYNEQFF
TRBJ1-6,.,TRBV5-4,.,TGTGCCAGCAGCTTGATGTGGGGGACAAATAATTCACCCCTCCACTTT,CASSLMWGTNNSPLHF
TRBJ1-5,.,TRBV19,.,TGTGCCAGTAACGGCGGGGAGAGTCAGCCCCAGCATTTT,CASNGGESQPQHF
TRBJ1-3,TRBD1,TRBV30,.,TGTGCCTGGAGTACCGTTACCGGGACAGCGCGTGGAAACACCATATATTTT,CAWSTVTGTARGNTIYF
TRBJ1-2,.,TRBV19,.,TGTGCCAGTAGCTGGGACACTAAGGGCTATGGCTACACCTTC,CASSWDTKGYGYTF
TRBJ2-1,.,TRBV6-5,.,TGTGCCAGCAGTTACTCAGGGCTAAACGTCAATGAGCAGTTCTTC,CASSYSGLNVNEQFF
TRBJ2-1,TRBD2,TRBV6-6,.,TGTGCCAGCAGTCTGCGGTCTAGCGGGAGGGCCGGCAATGAGCAGTTCTTC,CASSLRSSGRAGNEQFF
TRBJ2-7,.,TRBV3-1/TRBV3-2,.,TGTGCCAGCAGCCAAGGACAGGGACTGGGCGAGCAGTACTTC,CASSQGQGLGEQYF
TRBJ1-5,TRBD1,TRBV18,.,TGTGCCAGCTCACCCGGACAGGGCGCTCAGCCCCAGCATTTT,CASSPGQGAQPQHF
TRBJ2-5,.,TRBV18,.,TGTGCCAGCTCACCACCGGACCCTTCTACTATTTATTCCCAAGAGACCCAGTACTTC,CASSPPDPSTIYSQETQYF
TRBJ1-5,.,TRBV27,.,TGTGCCAGCAGTGTACAGACCAATCAGCCCCAGCATTTT,CASSVQTNQPQHF
TRBJ2-2,TRBD2,TRBV7-9,few,TGTGCCAGCAGCCCCCGGACTAGCGGGAAAGTCGGGGAGCTGTTTTTT,CASSPRTSGKVGELFF
TRBJ2-7,TRBD1,TRBV18,.,TGTGCCAGCTCACTGAGCTTGGGGACAGCCTCCTACGAGCAGTACTTC,CASSLSLGTASYEQYF
TRBJ1-2,.,TRBV13,.,TGTGCCAGCAGCTTAGGCCGGGGTTTTGACTATGGCTACACCTTC,CASSLGRGFDYGYTF
TRBJ2-5,.,TRBV4-3,.,TGCGCCAGCAGCCAAGATCGAGGACAGAGCCAAGAGACCCAGTACTTC,CASSQDRGQSQETQYF
TRBJ1-2,.,TRBV4-3,few,TGCGCCAGCAGCCAAGGTGTGGATAGAACTAACTATGGCTACACCTTC,CASSQGVDRTNYGYTF
TRBJ1-5,TRBD1,TRBV4-1,.,TGCGCCAGCAGCCAAGGGAGACAGGGGGCATGGGATCAGCCCCAGCATTTT,CASSQGRQGAWDQPQHF
TRBJ2-5,.,TRBV24-1,.,TGTGCCACCGGGCTAGCGAATCTGGAGACCCAGTACTTC,CATGLANLETQYF
TRBJ1-2,.,TRBV6-1,.,TGTGCCAGCAGTGAAGCACTGACCTCATTGACTGGGGGCTACACCTTC,CASSEALTSLTGGYTF
TRBJ1-3,TRBD1,TRBV18,.,TGTGCCAGCTCACCGCAATTGACAGGGGACGCTGGAAACACCATATATTTT,CASSPQLTGDAGNTIYF
TRBJ2-3,TRBD2,TRBV27,.,TGTGCCAGCAGTCTAGCGGGAGTGGGAACAGATACGCAGTATTTT,CASSLAGVGTDTQYF
TRBJ1-2,.,TRBV28,.,TGTGCCAGCAGTTTATTTTCAGGGCCCTTCGGGTATGGCTACACCTTC,CASSLFSGPFGYGYTF
TRBJ2-5,.,TRBV5-1,.,TGCGCCAGCAGCGTGGGACTATTTCACAGGGACCAAGAGACCCAGTACTTC,CASSVGLFHRDQETQYF
TRBJ2-1,.,TRBV6-4,.,TGTGCCAGCAGCGATACCGTCCAGGACTACAATGAGCAGTTCTTC,CASSDTVQDYNEQFF
TRBJ2-7,.,TRBV3-1/TRBV3-2,once,TGTGCCAGCAGCCAGCTTTACGAGCAGTACTTC,CASSQLYEQYF
TRBJ1-2,TRBD1,TRBV25-1,.,TGTGCCAGCAGTGAATACGGGACAGGGCGATATGGCTACACCTTC,CASSEYGTGRYGYTF
TRBJ1-1,.,TRBV27,.,TGTGCCAGCAGTCCACTTAAGCCGAGGGACACTGAAGCTTTCTTT,CASSPLKPRDTEAFF
TRBJ1-1,TRBD1,TRBV19,.,TGTGCCATAATGACAGGGGGCACTGAAGCTTTCTTT,CAIMTGGTEAFF
TRBJ2-2,TRBD1,TRBV24-1,.,TGTGCCACATCCGGACAGGTGCTGAACACCGGGGAGCTGTTTTTT,CATSGQVLNTGELFF
TRBJ2-7,TRBD2,TRBV27,.,TGTGCCAGCAGTTTCAGACTAGCAAGCTACGAGCAGTACTTC,CASSFRLASYEQYF
TRBJ1-3,.,TRBV7-6,.,TGTGCCAGCACCCCGGGATGGATACAGTCAATCTCTGGAAACACCATATATTTT,CASTPGWIQSISGNTIYF
TRBJ1-2,.,TRBV6-5,.,TGTGCCAGCAGTTACAGTGTAAGCCAGGTTCTCTATGGCTACACCTTC,CASSYSVSQVLYGYTF
TRBJ2-7,TRBD1,TRBV30,.,TGTGCCTGGAGACCGTGGACAGGGATCTCCTACGAGCAGTACTTC,CAWRPWTGISYEQYF
TRBJ1-6,.,TRBV28,.,TGTGCCAGCTGTTGGTTAGTGACAGGAGGGAGTTCACCCCTCCACTTT,CASCWLVTGGSSPLHF
TRBJ2-1,TRBD2,TRBV4-1,once,TGCGCCAGCAGCCCCCGGGAGACTAGCCTCAATGAGCAGTTCTTC,CASSPRETSLNEQFF
TRBJ1-1,.,TRBV25-1,.,TGTGCCAGCAGTGAAGCCGGGGTAAACACTGAAGCTTTCTTT,CASSEAGVNTEAFF
TRBJ1-1,TRBD1,TRBV6-1,.,TGTGCCAGCAGTGAAGGGATACCGGGACAGACTGAAGCTTTCTTT,CASSEGIPGQTEAFF
TRBJ1-5,.,TRBV7-6,.,TGTGCCAGCAGCTTAGGAGGAGGGCCTAGGGGGAATCAGCCCCAGCATTTT,CASSLGGGPRGNQPQHF
TRBJ2-2,TRBD1,TRBV7-3,.,TGTGCCAGCAGCTTGGGTCCGGGACAGGGGGCGACGAACACCGGGGAGCTGTTTTTT,CASSLGPGQGATNTGELFF
TRBJ1-1,.,TRBV27,.,TGTGCCAGCAGTTTAGCAGGGTTTGGGGCTGAAGCTTTCTTT,CASSLAGFGAEAFF
TRBJ1-1,.,TRBV27,.,TGTGCCAGCAGTTTATCGATACGGGACATTACTGAAGCTTTCTTT,CASSLSIRDITEAFF